This entry lists 5 T cell receptor beta chains sequenced from one sample in a study of T cell repertoires in cytomegalovirus infection. One entry per CDR3 protein, called by TCRdb with MiXCR from the reads. The sample has some 110,000 distinct CDR3 sequences; around 10% are singletons. Their specific antigens are unknown. The sequencing sample was made of PBMCs, sequenced either directly or after in vitro stimulation (not recorded which). These TCRs come from a human donor in good health (CMV status not recorded). Some clones in this sample may be carry-over from other donors' samples.

This clonotype was observed many times. The rearrangement links TRBV29-1 to TRBJ2-1, with TRBD1 matching 9 bases. Trimming took 1 base from V and 6 from J; bases not matched to a gene: 4. CDR1 SQVTM and CDR2 ANQGSEA come from the germline V gene. This CDR3 is built from 14 residues. In nucleotides, the CDR3 is TGCAGCGTTGAAGGGGGACAGGGCCGCAATGAGCAGTTCTTC. Translating gives CSVEGGQGRNEQFF.

V gene TRBV19 combines with J gene TRBJ2-5; TRBD1 might be the D (6 bases). The V gene's germline CDR1 is LNHDA and CDR2 SQIVND (reference sequence). The CDR3 totals 13 residues. Between the trimmed V and J ends, which lost 7 bases and 5 bases, there was a span of 14 bases. The CDR3 bases are TGTGCCAGTAAGACTACAGGGATTGAGACCCAGTACTTC. It encodes CASKTTGIETQYF. Together with reference TRBV19 and TRBJ2-5, the CDR3 gives the full variable domain: DGGITQSPKYLFRKEGQNVTLSCEQNLNHDAMYWYRQDPGQGLRLIYYSQIVNDFQKGDIAEGYSVSREKKESFPLTVTSAQKNPTAFYLCASKTTGIETQYFGPGTRLLVL.

This clonotype appeared many times. CDR3 in amino acids: CASSSSQAFF. The DNA for the CDR3 is TGTGCCAGCAGCTCTTCGCAGGCTTTCTTT. The chain employs TRBV7-9 and TRBJ1-1; D not certain. V was trimmed by 4 bases and J by 11 bases, leaving 8 bases between them. This CDR3 region has 10 residues. Per germline, CDR1 SEHNR and CDR2 FQNEAQ (reference sequence).

This clonotype was picked up many times. This rearrangement joins TRBV11-2 to TRBJ2-5; TRBD2 is a possible D gene (6 bases). The CDR3 covers 13 residues. V was shortened by 3 bases and J by 7 bases, with 12 bases between the two germline ends. The germline V gene encodes CDR1 SGHAT and CDR2 FQNNGV. CDR3 DNA: TGTGCCAGCAGCTTCAGCGGGCCAGGGACCCAGTACTTC. This gives the protein CASSFSGPGTQYF.

This clonotype was observed a few times. This chain links TRBV11-2 with TRBJ1-1, with D unclear. V lost 5 bases and J lost 1, with 17 bases in between. Germline V gives CDR1 SGHAT, CDR2 FQNNGV. This CDR3 region has 16 residues. CDR3 protein: CASSPWMVWPNTEAFF. CDR3 sequence (DNA): TGTGCCAGCAGCCCATGGATGGTTTGGCCGAACACTGAAGCTTTCTTT.